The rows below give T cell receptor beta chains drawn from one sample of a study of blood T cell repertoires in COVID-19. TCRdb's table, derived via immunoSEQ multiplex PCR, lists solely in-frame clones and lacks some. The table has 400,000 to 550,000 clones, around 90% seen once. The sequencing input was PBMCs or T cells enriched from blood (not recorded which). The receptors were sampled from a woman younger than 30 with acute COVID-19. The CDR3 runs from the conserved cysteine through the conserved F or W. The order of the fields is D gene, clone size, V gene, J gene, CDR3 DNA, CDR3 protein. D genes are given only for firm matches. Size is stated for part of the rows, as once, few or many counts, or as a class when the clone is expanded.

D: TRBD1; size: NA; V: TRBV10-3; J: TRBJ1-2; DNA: TGTGCCACCGGGACAGGGGGCTCTGGCTACACCTTC; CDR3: CATGTGGSGYTF
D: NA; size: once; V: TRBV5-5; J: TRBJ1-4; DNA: TGTGCCAGCAGCTTGGATTACGGTGAAAAACTGTTTTTT; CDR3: CASSLDYGEKLFF
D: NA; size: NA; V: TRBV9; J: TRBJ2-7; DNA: TGTGCCAGCAGCCCAGACAGTATACCCTACGAGCAGTACTTC; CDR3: CASSPDSIPYEQYF
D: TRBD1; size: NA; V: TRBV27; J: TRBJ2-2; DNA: TGTGCCAGCAACCCACAGGGGGCTGGCACCGGGGAGCTGTTTTTT; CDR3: CASNPQGAGTGELFF
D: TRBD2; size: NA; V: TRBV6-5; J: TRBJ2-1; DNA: TGTGCCAGCAGTTACACTAGCGGGGCCTACAATGAGCAGTTCTTC; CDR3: CASSYTSGAYNEQFF
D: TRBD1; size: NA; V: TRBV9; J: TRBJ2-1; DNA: TGTGCCAGCAGCCCCGCCGGGACAGGGGACAATGAGCAGTTCTTC; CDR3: CASSPAGTGDNEQFF
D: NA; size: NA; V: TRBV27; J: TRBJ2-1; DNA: TGTGCCAGCAGTTTCTCTACTTACAATGAGCAGTTCTTC; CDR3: CASSFSTYNEQFF
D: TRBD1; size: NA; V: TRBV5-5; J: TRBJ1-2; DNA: TGTGCCAGCAGCCCGCGGACAGGGGATGGCTACACCTTC; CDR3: CASSPRTGDGYTF
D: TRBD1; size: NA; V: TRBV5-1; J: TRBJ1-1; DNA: TGCGCCAGCAGCCCTGGACAGGAAGGAACTGAAGCTTTCTTT; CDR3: CASSPGQEGTEAFF
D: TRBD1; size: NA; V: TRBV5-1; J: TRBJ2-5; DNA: TGCGCCAGCAGCAACCAGGGGGCGGGAGAGACCCAGTACTTC; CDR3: CASSNQGAGETQYF
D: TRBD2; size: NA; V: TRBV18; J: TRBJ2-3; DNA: TGTGCCAGCTCACCTACTAGCGTGGGCACAGATACGCAGTATTTT; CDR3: CASSPTSVGTDTQYF
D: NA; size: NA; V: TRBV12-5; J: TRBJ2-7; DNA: TGTGCTAGTGGGATAAGGAGGGCTCTTTTCGAGCAGTACTTC; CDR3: CASGIRRALFEQYF
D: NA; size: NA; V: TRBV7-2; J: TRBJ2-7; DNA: TGTGCCAGCAGCTTAGATTGGGGACAAGAGCAGTACTTC; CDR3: CASSLDWGQEQYF
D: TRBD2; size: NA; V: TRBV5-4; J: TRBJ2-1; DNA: TGTGCCAGCAGCTCCGGGACTAGCGGGAGTATTATGAATGAGCAGTTCTTC; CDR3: CASSSGTSGSIMNEQFF
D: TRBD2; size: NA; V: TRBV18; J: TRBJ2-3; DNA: TGTGCCAGCTCGCCTCTTGGACTAGCGGGCACAGATACGCAGTATTTT; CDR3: CASSPLGLAGTDTQYF
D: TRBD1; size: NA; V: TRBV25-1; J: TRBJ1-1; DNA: TGTGCCAGCACCCAGACAGGGAGGAAGGGGGAAGCTTTCTTT; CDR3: CASTQTGRKGEAFF
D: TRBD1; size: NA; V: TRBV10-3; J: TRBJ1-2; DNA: TGTGCCATAACGGGACAGTCATATGGCTACACCTTC; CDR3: CAITGQSYGYTF
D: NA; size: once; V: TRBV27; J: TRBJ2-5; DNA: TGTGCCAGCAGTTTATTGGGGGGGCCTGGGGAGACCCAGTACTTC; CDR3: CASSLLGGPGETQYF
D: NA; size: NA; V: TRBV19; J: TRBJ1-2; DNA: TGTGCCAGTAGTTCGGGGAATGGCTACACCTTC; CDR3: CASSSGNGYTF
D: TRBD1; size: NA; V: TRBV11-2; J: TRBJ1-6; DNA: TGTGCCAGCAGCTTAGGAGGGGGCCGTTCACCCCTCCACTTT; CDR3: CASSLGGGRSPLHF
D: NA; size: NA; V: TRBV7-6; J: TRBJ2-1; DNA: TGTGCCAGCAGCAAATTAGCGGCTCCTACCTACAATGAGCAGTTCTTC; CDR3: CASSKLAAPTYNEQFF
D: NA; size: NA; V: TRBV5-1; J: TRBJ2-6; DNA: TGCGCCAGCAGCTTGGCGGGACAAATTTCTGGGGCCAACGTCCTGACTTTC; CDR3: CASSLAGQISGANVLTF
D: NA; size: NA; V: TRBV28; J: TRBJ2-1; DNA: TGTGCCAGCAGTCCAGGGGACGGAAGCTCCTACAATGAGCAGTTCTTC; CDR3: CASSPGDGSSYNEQFF
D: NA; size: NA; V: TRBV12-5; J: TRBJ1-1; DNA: TGTGCTAGTGGTTTGGTCCCCCGCCTGACAGGGAACACTGAAGCTTTCTTT; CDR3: CASGLVPRLTGNTEAFF
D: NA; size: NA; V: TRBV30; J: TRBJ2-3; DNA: TGTGCCTGGAGTCAGGGCTCCACCGCTGGCACAGATACGCAGTATTTT; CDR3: CAWSQGSTAGTDTQYF
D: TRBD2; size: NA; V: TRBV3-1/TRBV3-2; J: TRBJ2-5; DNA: TGTGCCAGCAGCCATCTTAGCGGGGGGGGAGAGACCCAGTACTTC; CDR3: CASSHLSGGGETQYF
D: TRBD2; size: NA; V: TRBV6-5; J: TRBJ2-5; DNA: TGTGCCAGCAGTTACAGGACTAGCGGGGAAGAGACCCAGTACTTC; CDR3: CASSYRTSGEETQYF
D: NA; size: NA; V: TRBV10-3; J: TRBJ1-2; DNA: TGTGCCATCAGTGAGGGACTTGCTAACTATGGCTACACCTTC; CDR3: CAISEGLANYGYTF
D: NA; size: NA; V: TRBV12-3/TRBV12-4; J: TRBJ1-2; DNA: TGTGCCAGCAGTTTCGCCAGGGAATATGGCTACACCTTC; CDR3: CASSFAREYGYTF
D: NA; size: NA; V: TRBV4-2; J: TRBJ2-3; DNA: TGTGCCAGCAGCCAAAGTGCGGGGGCGCGGGGAGATACGCAGTATTTT; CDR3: CASSQSAGARGDTQYF
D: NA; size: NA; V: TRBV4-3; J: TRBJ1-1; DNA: TGCGCCAGCAGCCAAGATCGGGTGAACACTGAAGCTTTCTTT; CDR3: CASSQDRVNTEAFF
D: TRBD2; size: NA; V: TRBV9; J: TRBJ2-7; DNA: TGTGCCAGCCTACCGGGACTAGCTACCTACGAGCAGTACTTC; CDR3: CASLPGLATYEQYF
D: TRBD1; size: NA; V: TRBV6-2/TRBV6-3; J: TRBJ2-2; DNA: TGTGCCAGCAGTTACGGGACAGGGCCCGGGGAGCTGTTTTTT; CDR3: CASSYGTGPGELFF
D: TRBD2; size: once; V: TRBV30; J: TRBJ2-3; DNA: TGTGCCTCGGAGACTAGCGAGGTGGATACGCAGTATTTT; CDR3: CASETSEVDTQYF
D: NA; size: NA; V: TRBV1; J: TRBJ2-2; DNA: TGCACCAGCAGCCTAGCGGGATCACCCACCGGGGAGCTGTTTTTT; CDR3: CTSSLAGSPTGELFF
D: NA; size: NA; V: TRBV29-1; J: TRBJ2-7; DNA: TGCAGCGCGATCTCCGGGACAAGAAACTACGAGCAGTACTTC; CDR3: CSAISGTRNYEQYF